A single TCR beta chain is shown here with its context. No antigen is known for it. Peripheral blood samples and lesional scalp punch biopsies were obtained from alopecia areata patients. Using a FACSAria, the CD4+ and CD8+ T cells were sorted from the PBMCs. This sample was included in a study of CD8+ T cells in alopecia areata. V dropped 3 bases and J dropped 3; count of bases not matched to a gene: 3. Germline CDR1 reads MNHEY; CDR2 reads SMNVEV (reference sequence). There are 14 residues in the CDR3. Overall study results and limits: Sequence data from scalp samples additionally include resident alphabeta T cells of normal skin. Mice showed TCR sharing more clearly than patients did, possibly owing to HLA.

RNA, once extracted, was reverse transcribed into cDNA for use as the sequencing template. Some clones are missing from TCRdb's copy, which holds only in-frame ones; the method was immunoSEQ multiplex PCR. The repertoire holds over 150,000 clones, 50% to 70% seen once, with more than 1.5% in the top ten. V and J are TRBV27 and TRBJ2-3; 7 bases match TRBD1. This receptor was identified in a human donor with alopecia areata. The material was CD4+ T cells sorted from blood, obtained at week 0. In DNA, the CDR3 is TGTGCCAGCAGTTTCTTACAGGGGACAGATACGCAGTATTTT. This encodes CASSFLQGTDTQYF.